Sequencing of this TCR beta chain was carried out in a study of blood T cell repertoires in COVID-19. Study overall: In each case, the material was cDNA or gDNA derived from T cells, B-cell-depleted T cells, or PBMCs.

Concerning this clone: The same CDR3 arises from other DNA sequences in this sample as well.

The V gene's germline CDR1 is MNHEY and CDR2 SMNVEV (reference sequence). The CDR3 runs 15 residues. Trimming left V 5 bases short and J 0 bases short, with 8 bases between. As originally analysed: Amplification from reference gene primers served as the basis for estimated nucleated cell counts. The method was immunoSEQ multiplex PCR; TCRdb's version includes in-frame clones alone and lacks a portion of them. V and J calls and clone size follow that table, whereas D and trimming were derived from the DNA. The sample lists over 250,000 clones, roughly 91% occurring once. The specimen sequenced was peripheral blood. The chain couples TRBV27 to TRBJ1-6, with D uncertain. This TCR was recovered from a middle-aged woman who had recovered from COVID-19. CDR3 in amino acids: CASSPRGSYNSPLHF. Written as DNA, the CDR3 is TGTGCCAGCAGTCCCCGGGGCTCCTATAATTCACCCCTCCACTTT.